One and the same sample provided the 30 T cell receptor beta chains below, sequenced in a study of OX40 agonist ivuxolimab in advanced cancers. Profiling relied on immunoSEQ multiplex PCR, and the TCRdb table lists in-frame clones only, not all of them. Of under 60,000 clones in the sample, 70% to 85% were seen once. Material: CD4+ or CD8+ T cells sorted from blood, obtained in a trial of the OX40 agonist ivuxolimab. These receptors all stem from an adult with an advanced solid tumor such as melanoma, head and neck, liver or kidney cancer.

The chain couples TRBV7-3 to TRBJ1-6; D remains unclear. The CDR3 consists of 13 residues. Per germline, CDR1 SGHTA and CDR2 FQGTGA. Trimming removed 5 bases at V and 3 bases at J, with 5 bases between. The CDR3 sequence is CASSKIYNSPLHF. The CDR3 DNA sequence: TGTGCCAGCAGCAAAATCTATAATTCACCCCTCCACTTT.

The rearrangement joins TRBV7-9 to TRBJ2-7, with no clear D. Trimming pared 0 bases from V and 5 bases from J, leaving 5 bases between. Germline lookup yields CDR1 SEHNR and CDR2 FQNEAQ (reference sequence). The CDR3 totals 12 residues. The CDR3: CASSLAQDEQYF. The CDR3 DNA reads TGTGCCAGCAGCTTAGCTCAAGACGAGCAGTACTTC.

The rearrangement links TRBV25-1 to TRBJ1-2, with D maybe TRBD1 (6 bases). Germline lookup yields CDR1 MGHDK and CDR2 SYGVNS. V shed 4 bases and J shed 7 bases, with 7 bases lying between them. The CDR3 is made up of 11 amino acids. CDR3 DNA sequence: TGTGCCAGCAGTGCAGGGGCTGGCTACACCTTC. It yields the protein CASSAGAGYTF.

The chain recombines TRBV18 with TRBJ1-5; weak D call: TRBD1 (6 bases). The CDR3 sequence is 13 residues long. V shed 4 bases and J shed 5 bases, with 9 bases lying between them. The germline gives CDR1 KGHSH, CDR2 LQKENI. The DNA of the CDR3 is TGTGCCAGCTCACAGGGGGTCGATCAGCCCCAGCATTTT. Its translation: CASSQGVDQPQHF. Complete variable domain (other parts from reference TRBV18 and TRBJ1-5): NAGVMQNPRHLVRRRGQEARLRCSPMKGHSHVYWYRQLPEEGLKFMVYLQKENIIDESGMPKERFSAEFPKEGPSILRIQQVVRGDSAAYFCASSQGVDQPQHFGDGTRLSIL.

The V call is TRBV6-1, the J call TRBJ2-7; 9 bases match TRBD1. This CDR3 has 15 residues. The junction had 7 bases not matched to a gene; V was cut back by 3 bases and J by 4 bases. CDR1 is MNHNS and CDR2 is SASEGT in the germline V gene. The DNA for the CDR3 is TGTGCCAGCAGTGACCCACAGGGGGCGGATTACGAGCAGTACTTC. As protein: CASSDPQGADYEQYF.

As to this clone: Germline is not matched at one junction end, which may reflect a read error. In the same sample, other DNA sequences code for this CDR3. The chain has TRBV15 and TRBJ1-2, with D maybe TRBD1 (6 bases). CDR1 LNHNV and CDR2 YYDKDF come from the germline V gene (reference sequence). The CDR3 contains 17 residues. As DNA, the CDR3 is TGCGCCACCAGCAGAGATGATTCGGGGGGGGCCTACTATGGCTACACCTTC. As protein: CATSRDDSGGAYYGYTF.

This chain joins TRBV28 and TRBJ1-1; D remains ambiguous. The CDR3 is made up of 17 amino acids. V was cut by 2 bases and J by 0 bases, with 16 bases left in between. Germline-derived CDR1 and CDR2 are MDHEN and SYDVKM. This CDR3 is CASSLRLTRTVNTEAFF. The DNA of the CDR3 is TGTGCCAGCAGTTTAAGATTGACCCGAACGGTGAACACTGAAGCTTTCTTT.

This clone was found a few times. The chain is built from TRBV28 and TRBJ2-1, with D maybe TRBD2 (7 bases). From germline, CDR1 is MDHEN and CDR2 SYDVKM. There are 14 residues in the CDR3. V was pared by 8 bases and J by 0 bases, with 11 bases between. Here the CDR3 DNA reads TGTGCCAGCGTACGGGGGGCCTCCTACAATGAGCAGTTCTTC. Protein product: CASVRGASYNEQFF.

The chain has TRBV18 and TRBJ2-1; D is undetermined. Germline V gene lookup returns CDR1 KGHSH and CDR2 LQKENI. Trimming removed 5 bases at V and 6 bases at J, with 20 bases between. This CDR3 spans 16 amino acids. The CDR3 spells CASSSTGSIRTNEQFF. The DNA for the CDR3 is TGTGCCAGCTCATCCACCGGCTCGATCCGCACCAATGAGCAGTTCTTC.

The genes are TRBV25-1 and TRBJ1-4; 9 nucleotides match TRBD1. The V gene's germline CDR1 is MGHDK and CDR2 SYGVNS. This CDR3 spans 15 amino acids. V shed 7 bases and J 7 bases; nucleotides not matched to a gene: 10. The CDR3 protein is CASTGWTGVTEKLFF. For the CDR3, the DNA is TGTGCCAGCACCGGGTGGACAGGGGTGACTGAAAAACTGTTTTTT.

This chain links TRBV15 with TRBJ2-7, with TRBD1 matching 10 bases. The CDR3 loop spans 15 amino acids. Germline loops: CDR1 LNHNV, CDR2 YYDKDF (reference sequence). The V segment lost 1 base and the J segment 6 bases; nucleotides outside the gene matches: 6. The chain's CDR3 is CATSRVRTGGGEQYF. DNA of the CDR3: TGTGCCACCAGCAGAGTTAGGACAGGGGGTGGCGAGCAGTACTTC.

The chain combines TRBV15 with TRBJ2-5; D is perhaps TRBD1 (5 bases). V dropped 3 bases and J dropped 1 base, with 6 bases sitting between them. Germline CDR1 and CDR2: LNHNV and YYDKDF (reference sequence). The CDR3 is 13 amino acids. CDR3 DNA: TGTGCCACCAGCAGGGACACCCAAGAGACCCAGTACTTC. Amino acid sequence: CATSRDTQETQYF.

This sequence joins TRBV10-3 and TRBJ1-5; D might be TRBD1 (6 bases). Germline values: CDR1 ENHRY, CDR2 SYGVKD. The CDR3 runs 15 residues. With 6 bases removed from V and 0 bases from J, the gap between germline ends came to 12 bases. CDR3 DNA sequence: TGTGCCATCAGGTCGACAGGAGATAGCAATCAGCCCCAGCATTTT. It is translated as CAIRSTGDSNQPQHF.

This clone was counted only a few times. The chain couples TRBV19 to TRBJ2-5, with TRBD2 matching 8 bases. Per germline, CDR1 LNHDA and CDR2 SQIVND (reference sequence). V gave up 3 bases and J gave up 1 base; unmatched junction bases: 4. CDR3 length: 15 amino acids. The CDR3 loop is CASSMGGGTQETQYF. CDR3 sequence (DNA): TGTGCCAGTAGTATGGGCGGGGGGACCCAAGAGACCCAGTACTTC.

The gene calls are TRBV28 and TRBJ1-6, with 7 bases aligning to TRBD1. The CDR3 runs to 14 residues. The V segment lost 9 bases and the J segment 8 bases; nucleotides outside the gene matches: 10. Germline CDR1 MDHEN, CDR2 SYDVKM. The CDR3 DNA sequence: TGTGCCAGTCAGACAGGGAGCCGTGATTCACCCCTCCACTTT. It is translated as CASQTGSRDSPLHF.

CDR3 sequence: CASTFIRGYGNQPQHF. For the CDR3, the DNA is TGTGCCAGCACCTTCATTCGGGGGTATGGGAATCAGCCCCAGCATTTT. The rearrangement uses TRBV28 and TRBJ1-5; tentative D call: TRBD1 (5 bases). CDR3 size: 16 residues. Trimming stripped 7 bases from V and 4 bases from J, with 20 bases between. CDR1 and CDR2 from the germline V gene are MDHEN and SYDVKM.

The V and J genes are TRBV5-1 and TRBJ2-7, with TRBD1 matching over 9 bases. J gave up 3 bases and V 6 bases, and 10 bases lay outside the gene matches. The CDR3 sequence is 15 residues long. CDR1 is SGHRS, CDR2 YFSETQ, per germline. The CDR3 DNA sequence: TGCGCCAGCATCCGCAACGTGGGACAGGGCTACGAGCAGTACTTC. This translates into CASIRNVGQGYEQYF.

Turning to this clone: The sample has other DNA sequences that encode this CDR3 too. The chain combines TRBV2 with TRBJ1-3; no clear D. The CDR3 sequence is 13 residues long. Trimming removed 4 bases at V and 4 bases at J, with 8 bases between. Germline V gene data show CDR1 as SNHLY and CDR2 as FYNNEI. The CDR3 nucleotides read TGTGCCAGCAGTGGGGTCAGAGGAAACACCATATATTTT. This encodes CASSGVRGNTIYF.

This chain uses TRBV19 with TRBJ2-1; TRBD2 matches 11 bases. V dropped 8 bases and J dropped 9; count of bases not matched to a gene: 15. Per the germline V gene, CDR1 is LNHDA and CDR2 is SQIVND (reference sequence). The CDR3 length is 16 residues. The CDR3 DNA reads as TGTGCCAGTTACGATCCCCGACTAGCGGGGAGGGGTGAGCAGTTCTTC. Its protein product is CASYDPRLAGRGEQFF.

CDR3 residues: CASGRTGNNSPLHF. DNA of the CDR3: TGTGCCAGCGGTAGGACAGGGAATAATTCACCCCTCCACTTT. The V and J genes are TRBV9 and TRBJ1-6, with TRBD1 matching 8 bases. CDR1 SGDLS and CDR2 YYNGEE come from the germline V gene. This CDR3 has 14 amino acids. With 7 bases clipped from V and 5 bases from J, the junction kept 5 bases outside the gene matches.

V usage is TRBV7-9 and J usage is TRBJ2-5, with D possibly being TRBD2 (6 bases). Trimming stripped 4 bases from V and 4 bases from J, with 13 bases between. This CDR3 is 14 amino acids long. CDR1 is SEHNR and CDR2 is FQNEAQ in the germline V gene (reference sequence). In DNA, the CDR3 is TGTGCCAGCAGCTCTTATTTGGGGGGAGAGACCCAGTACTTC. Protein: CASSSYLGGETQYF.

V and J are TRBV5-6 and TRBJ1-5, with 10 bases matching TRBD1. CDR1 is SGHDT and CDR2 is YYEEEE in the germline V gene. The CDR3 loop spans 15 amino acids. J was trimmed by 7 bases and V by 3 bases; bases with no gene match: 7. The CDR3 reads CASSSDRGWGQPQHF. The CDR3 coding sequence is TGTGCCAGCAGCTCGGACAGGGGGTGGGGACAGCCCCAGCATTTT.

This clone was seen only once. The chain joins TRBV19 to TRBJ1-1, with D perhaps matching TRBD1 (5 bases). CDR3 size: 13 residues. Trimming removed 3 bases at V and 6 bases at J, with 11 bases between. Germline CDR1 LNHDA, CDR2 SQIVND (reference sequence). The chain's CDR3 is CASSIGAYSEAFF. In DNA form, the CDR3 reads TGTGCCAGTAGTATCGGGGCATACTCTGAAGCTTTCTTT.

The rearrangement joins TRBV4-2 to TRBJ2-3, with D unclear. From germline, CDR1 is LGHNA and CDR2 YNFKEQ. Trimming pared 0 bases from V and 5 bases from J, leaving 6 bases between. The CDR3 totals 13 residues. The CDR3 is CASSQETEDTQYF. CDR3 in DNA: TGTGCCAGCAGCCAAGAGACCGAAGATACGCAGTATTTT.

The rearrangement uses TRBV6-5 and TRBJ1-2; D unresolved. The CDR3 length is 11 residues. Germline-derived CDR1 and CDR2 are MNHEY and SVGAGI. The V end lost 10 bases, the J end lost 5 bases, and 11 bases lay between the germline ends. Written as DNA, the CDR3 is TGTGCCACAACCAAGGGTTATGGCTACACCTTC. This sequence encodes CATTKGYGYTF.

J is TRBJ2-2 and V is TRBV2; 7 nucleotides line up with TRBD1. CDR3 length equals 14 residues. Trimming cost V 1 base and J 7 bases; bases outside gene matches: 3. The germline CDR1 and CDR2 sequences are SNHLY and FYNNEI. The CDR3 region has the DNA TGTGCCAGCAGTGAAGGGACAGGTAGCGGGGAGCTGTTTTTT. Residues: CASSEGTGSGELFF.

This chain uses TRBV9 with TRBJ1-1; no reliable D call. Looked up from germline, CDR1 is SGDLS and CDR2 is YYNGEE. Trimming shortened V by 0 bases and J by 1 base, and 7 bases separated the two germline ends. The CDR3 is made up of 14 amino acids. The chain's CDR3 is CASSVATGNTEAFF. The CDR3, as DNA: TGTGCCAGCAGCGTAGCTACGGGGAACACTGAAGCTTTCTTT.

The chain joins TRBV4-1 to TRBJ1-3, with no clear D. This CDR3 is built from 15 residues. V shed 1 base and J shed 2 bases, with 9 bases lying between them. The germline CDR1 and CDR2 sequences are MGHRA and YSYEKL. The CDR3 is CASSQVAGPGNTIYF. For the CDR3, the DNA is TGCGCCAGCAGCCAAGTGGCAGGTCCTGGAAACACCATATATTTT.

This chain links TRBV9 with TRBJ2-2; D assignment may be TRBD1 or TRBD2 (5 bases each). The germline CDR1 and CDR2 sequences are SGDLS and YYNGEE. This CDR3 has 15 residues. The germline V and J ends were trimmed by 0 bases and 7 bases, with 13 bases remaining between them. For the CDR3, the DNA is TGTGCCAGCAGCGTAGGAGGGACCCCCCGCGGGGAGCTGTTTTTT. It codes for CASSVGGTPRGELFF.

The J gene is TRBJ2-5, the V gene TRBV7-8, with a possible D match to TRBD1 (5 bases). This CDR3 contains 19 residues. The V gene lost 2 bases and the J gene lost 2 bases, with 24 bases spanning the gap. CDR1 is SGHVS, CDR2 FQNEAQ, per germline. The CDR3 sequence is CASSLRGQSPRRRQETQYF. DNA of the CDR3: TGTGCCAGCAGCTTAAGGGGCCAGTCCCCGAGGCGGCGACAAGAGACCCAGTACTTC.